The clone carrying this TCR beta chain is called medium-sized based on its frequency. TRB amplification used approximately 250 ng of peripheral blood genomic DNA. This entry is derived from a study of T cell clusters in autoimmune cytopenias. One tube held mixed TRB-A and TRB-B primer pools for touch-down PCR. TCRdb reprocessed the multiplex PCR reads, keeping one entry per CDR3 protein, no DNA. This repertoire includes nearly 7,500 distinct CDR3 sequences. The germline V gene encodes CDR1 LNHDA and CDR2 SQIVND (reference sequence). The CDR3 totals 13 residues. Sequencing used peripheral blood. This clonotype was obtained from a human donor with an autoimmune cytopenia or autoimmune hepatitis (not recorded which). V usage is TRBV19 and J usage is TRBJ1-5; TCRdb's assignment of TRBD1 cannot be checked, as there is no DNA. The CDR3 is CASSDRVGQPQHF.